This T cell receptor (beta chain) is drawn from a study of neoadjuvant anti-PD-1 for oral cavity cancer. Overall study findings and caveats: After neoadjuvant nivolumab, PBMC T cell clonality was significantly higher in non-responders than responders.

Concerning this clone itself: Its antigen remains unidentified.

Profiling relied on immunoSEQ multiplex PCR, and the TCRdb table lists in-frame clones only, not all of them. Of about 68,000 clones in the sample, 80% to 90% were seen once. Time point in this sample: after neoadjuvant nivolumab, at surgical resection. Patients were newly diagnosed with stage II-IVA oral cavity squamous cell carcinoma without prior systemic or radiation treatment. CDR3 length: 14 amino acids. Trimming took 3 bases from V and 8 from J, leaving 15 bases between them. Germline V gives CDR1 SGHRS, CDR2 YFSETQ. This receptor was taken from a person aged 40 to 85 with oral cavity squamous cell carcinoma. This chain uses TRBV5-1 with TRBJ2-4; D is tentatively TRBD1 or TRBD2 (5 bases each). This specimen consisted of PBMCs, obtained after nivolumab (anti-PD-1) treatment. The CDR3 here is CASSSGTLGDIQYF. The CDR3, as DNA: TGCGCCAGCAGCTCAGGGACCCTGGGGGACATTCAGTACTTC.